This TCR beta chain was captured by sequencing in a study of shared clonotypes between healthy human individuals. Study-wide results and limits: Only a few donors were included, so the genetic and exposure-history diversity represented was limited. Naive CD4 clonotypes were shared across several donors at 5% to 6%.

Genomic DNA from each subset was divided evenly over several immunoSEQ plates. Sequenced by immunoSEQ multiplex PCR; TCRdb stores in-frame clones only, minus some. The table includes a few million clones, 80% to 95% detected once. All donors were healthy HIV-negative adults lacking recent acute infections or vaccinations. The CDR3 consists of 15 residues. The germline gives CDR1 MNHNY, CDR2 SVGAGI (reference sequence). V was trimmed by 0 bases and J by 8 bases, leaving 16 bases between them. As for this clone: Its antigen is unknown.

The receptor comes from a man in his late teens or twenties in good health. Some clones in this sample may be carry-over from other donors' samples. Sequences were obtained from naive CD4+ T cells from PBMCs. Subset here: CD45RA+ positively selected. This chain joins TRBV6-6 and TRBJ2-5; D tentatively reads TRBD1 or TRBD2 (5 bases each). DNA for the CDR3: TGTGCCAGCAGTTACTCTGCCCTCACTGGGGGTACCCAGTACTTC. This translates into CASSYSALTGGTQYF.